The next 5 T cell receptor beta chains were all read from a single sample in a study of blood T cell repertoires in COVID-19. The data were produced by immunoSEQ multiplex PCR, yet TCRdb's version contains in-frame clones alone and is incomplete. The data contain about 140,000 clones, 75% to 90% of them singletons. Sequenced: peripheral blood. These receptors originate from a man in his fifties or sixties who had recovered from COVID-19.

This CDR3 is CASSRDRVTTDTQYF. The CDR3 DNA reads as TGTGCCAGCAGCCGTGACAGGGTAACCACAGATACGCAGTATTTT. The V call is TRBV7-9, the J call TRBJ2-3; TRBD1 aligns across 7 bases. Germline V gene sequence: CDR1 SEHNR, CDR2 FQNEAQ (reference sequence). This CDR3 has 15 residues. Trimming took 5 bases from V and 2 from J; bases not matched to a gene: 7.

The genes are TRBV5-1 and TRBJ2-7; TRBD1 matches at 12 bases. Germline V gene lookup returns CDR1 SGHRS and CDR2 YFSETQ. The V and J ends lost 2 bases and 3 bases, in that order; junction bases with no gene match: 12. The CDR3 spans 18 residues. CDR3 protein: CASSLRGQGASNFYEQYF. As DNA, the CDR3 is TGCGCCAGCAGCTTACGGGGACAGGGGGCCTCAAACTTCTACGAGCAGTACTTC.

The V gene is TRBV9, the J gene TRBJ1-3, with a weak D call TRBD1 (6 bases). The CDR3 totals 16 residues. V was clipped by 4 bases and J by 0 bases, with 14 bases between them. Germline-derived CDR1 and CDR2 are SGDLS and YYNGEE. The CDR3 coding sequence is TGTGCCAGCAGCTTGTCCTCAGGGGTCTCTGGAAACACCATATATTTT. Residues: CASSLSSGVSGNTIYF.

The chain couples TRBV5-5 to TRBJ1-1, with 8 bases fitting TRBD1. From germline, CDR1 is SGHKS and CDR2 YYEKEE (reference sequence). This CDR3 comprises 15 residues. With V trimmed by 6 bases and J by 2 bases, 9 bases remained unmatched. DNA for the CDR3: TGTGCCAGCAAGGTGACAGGGGTTGTTAACACTGAAGCTTTCTTT. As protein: CASKVTGVVNTEAFF. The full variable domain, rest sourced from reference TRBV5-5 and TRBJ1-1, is DAGVTQSPTHLIKTRGQQVTLRCSPISGHKSVSWYQQVLGQGPQFIFQYYEKEERGRGNFPDRFSARQFPNYSSELNVNALLLGDSALYLCASKVTGVVNTEAFFGQGTRLTVV.

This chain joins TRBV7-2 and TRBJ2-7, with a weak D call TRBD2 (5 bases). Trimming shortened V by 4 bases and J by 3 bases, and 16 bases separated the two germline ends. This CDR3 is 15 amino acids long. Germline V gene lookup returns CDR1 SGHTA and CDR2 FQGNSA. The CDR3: CASSSAPGVLYEQYF. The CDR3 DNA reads TGTGCCAGCAGCTCCGCCCCCGGGGTCCTCTACGAGCAGTACTTC.